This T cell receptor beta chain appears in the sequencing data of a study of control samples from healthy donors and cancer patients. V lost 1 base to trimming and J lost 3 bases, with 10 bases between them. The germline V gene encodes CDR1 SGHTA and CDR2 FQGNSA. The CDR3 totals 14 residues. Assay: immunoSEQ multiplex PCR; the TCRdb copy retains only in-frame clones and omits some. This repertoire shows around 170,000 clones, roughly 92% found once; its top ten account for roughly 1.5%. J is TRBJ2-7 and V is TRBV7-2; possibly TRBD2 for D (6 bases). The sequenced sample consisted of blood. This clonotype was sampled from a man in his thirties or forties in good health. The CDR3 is CASSLVQGGYEQYF. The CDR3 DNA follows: TGTGCCAGCAGCTTAGTTCAGGGAGGCTACGAGCAGTACTTC.